A single sample gave rise to the 27 T cell receptor beta chains below, sequenced in a study of PD-L1 blockade in urothelial cancer. Some clones are missing from TCRdb's copy, which holds only in-frame ones; the method was immunoSEQ multiplex PCR. The sample has about 120,000 clones, roughly 88% seen once; the top ten hold 2.4%. The time point here: peripheral blood 6 weeks after treatment start. Source: PBMCs, taken around atezolizumab (anti-PD-L1) treatment. These receptor sequences come from a man in his forties or fifties with urothelial cancer.

The table lists this clone with a count of one. The chain employs TRBV6-6 and TRBJ1-2; a possible D gene is TRBD1 (5 bases). Trimming left V 0 bases short and J 1 base short, with 12 bases between. In germline, CDR1 is MNHNY, CDR2 SVGAGI (reference sequence). This CDR3 spans 16 amino acids. The CDR3 DNA reads as TGTGCCAGCAGTTACTCGGGGGGAGGGAGTAACTATGGCTACACCTTC. Translation: CASSYSGGGSNYGYTF.

This rearrangement joins TRBV5-1 to TRBJ2-7; D may be TRBD1 (6 bases). CDR1 SGHRS and CDR2 YFSETQ come from the germline V gene. V dropped 0 bases and J dropped 0 bases, with 13 bases sitting between them. CDR3 size: 16 residues. For the CDR3, the DNA is TGCGCCAGCAGCTTGGCCTCGACAGGTTCCTCCTACGAGCAGTACTTC. Translation: CASSLASTGSSYEQYF.

The V gene is TRBV18, the J gene TRBJ2-5; TRBD1 aligns across 7 bases. This CDR3 spans 15 amino acids. The V segment lost 6 bases and the J segment 2 bases; nucleotides outside the gene matches: 9. Germline values: CDR1 KGHSH, CDR2 LQKENI. CDR3: CASSRQGLVQETQYF. CDR3 in DNA: TGTGCCAGCTCCCGACAGGGTCTAGTTCAAGAGACCCAGTACTTC.

This clone has just one count. J is TRBJ2-1 and V is TRBV15; TRBD2 might be the D (5 bases). This CDR3 is 16 amino acids long. Germline CDR1 reads LNHNV; CDR2 reads YYDKDF (reference sequence). Trimming removed 1 base at V and 3 bases at J, with 13 bases between. Here the CDR3 reads CATSRVKWEFYNEQFF. CDR3 nucleotides: TGTGCCACCAGCAGAGTTAAGTGGGAGTTCTACAATGAGCAGTTCTTC.

The V gene is TRBV28, the J gene TRBJ1-2; D remains ambiguous. The CDR3 is 16 residues long. Trimming pared 5 bases from V and 2 bases from J, leaving 18 bases between. The germline CDR1 and CDR2 sequences are MDHEN and SYDVKM. The CDR3 DNA is TGTGCCAGCAGTCCACCTCGGAGAAATGCCAACTATGGCTACACCTTC. It encodes CASSPPRRNANYGYTF.

The chain has TRBV4-1 and TRBJ2-2; 9 nucleotides line up with TRBD2. J was trimmed by 0 bases and V by 3 bases; bases with no gene match: 5. This CDR3 contains 17 residues. CDR1 is MGHRA, CDR2 YSYEKL, per germline. The CDR3 sequence is CASSHLTSGTNTGELFF. CDR3 nucleotide sequence: TGCGCCAGCAGCCACTTGACTAGCGGAACGAACACCGGGGAGCTGTTTTTT.

This rearrangement joins TRBV5-5 to TRBJ1-2; possible D gene TRBD1, 5 bases. The germline CDR1 and CDR2 sequences are SGHKS and YYEKEE (reference sequence). Trimming removed 1 base from V and 7 bases from J, with 20 bases in between. The CDR3 consists of 16 residues. DNA for the CDR3: TGTGCCAGCAGCTTGACCGCGGGGGGAGCACTGCGTGGCTACACCTTC. Its protein product is CASSLTAGGALRGYTF.

Written as DNA, the CDR3 is TGTGCCAGCAGCTTGTTTGGGGAGGTGAACAATGAGCAGTTCTTC. Translation: CASSLFGEVNNEQFF. This chain links TRBV5-6 with TRBJ2-1; D perhaps matches TRBD2 (6 bases). The germline V and J ends were trimmed by 1 base and 5 bases, with 13 bases remaining between them. The CDR3 has 15 residues. CDR1 is SGHDT and CDR2 is YYEEEE in the germline V gene.

The rearrangement joins TRBV27 to TRBJ1-2; D possibly corresponds to TRBD1 (5 bases). Germline V gene lookup returns CDR1 MNHEY and CDR2 SMNVEV (reference sequence). CDR3 length: 13 amino acids. V dropped 5 bases and J dropped 1 base, with 8 bases sitting between them. The CDR3 region is CASSPGLNYGYTF. The CDR3 bases are TGTGCCAGCAGTCCGGGACTTAACTATGGCTACACCTTC.

V usage is TRBV28 and J usage is TRBJ1-6; no definite D call. Germline V lookup: CDR1 MDHEN, CDR2 SYDVKM. With 3 bases removed from V and 0 bases from J, the gap between germline ends came to 9 bases. This CDR3 contains 16 residues. The CDR3 protein is CASSLGGSSYNSPLHF. The CDR3 DNA is TGTGCCAGCAGTTTGGGAGGGAGCTCCTATAATTCACCCCTCCACTTT.

Concerning this clone itself: Other DNA variants within this sample encode the same CDR3. The rearrangement links TRBV2 to TRBJ1-5, with D possibly TRBD1 on 5 matching bases. The V end lost 8 bases, the J end lost 4 bases, and 9 bases lay between the germline ends. CDR1 and CDR2 (germline): SNHLY, FYNNEI. The CDR3 runs to 12 residues. The CDR3 nucleotides read TGTGCCAGCTCAAGGGGTAATCAGCCCCAGCATTTT. Protein: CASSRGNQPQHF.

The V and J genes are TRBV27 and TRBJ1-2; 7 positions agree with TRBD1. The CDR3 extends over 14 amino acids. Germline V gene lookup returns CDR1 MNHEY and CDR2 SMNVEV (reference sequence). With 7 bases clipped from V and 4 bases from J, the junction kept 9 bases outside the gene matches. The CDR3 is CASNPTGFGYGYTF. CDR3 nucleotide sequence: TGTGCCAGCAATCCGACAGGGTTCGGCTATGGCTACACCTTC.

The chain links TRBV10-2 to TRBJ1-1, with D perhaps matching TRBD1 (5 bases). Trimming cost V 0 bases and J 7 bases, with 12 bases left between them. The CDR3 length is 14 residues. Germline V lookup: CDR1 WSHSY, CDR2 SAAADI. The DNA for the CDR3 is TGCGCCAGCAGTGAGTCGTCTCCAGGGTTTGAAGCTTTCTTT. Translated: CASSESSPGFEAFF.

The CDR3 region has the DNA TGTGCCAGCTCACCGTCACAGAGGGGGAATCAGCCCCAGCATTTT. Translating gives CASSPSQRGNQPQHF. The chain carries TRBV18 and TRBJ1-5; a possible D gene is TRBD1 (6 bases). Trimming left V 3 bases short and J 4 bases short, with 13 bases between. Germline assignment: CDR1 KGHSH and CDR2 LQKENI. The CDR3 extends over 15 amino acids.

The chain recombines TRBV9 with TRBJ1-4; D not resolved. CDR1 and CDR2 (germline): SGDLS, YYNGEE. V shed 0 bases and J shed 5 bases, with 8 bases lying between them. CDR3 length: 14 residues. The CDR3: CASSVGERNEKLFF. DNA of the CDR3: TGTGCCAGCAGCGTAGGGGAGCGAAATGAAAAACTGTTTTTT.

The chain links TRBV7-2 to TRBJ2-1; 7 nucleotides align to TRBD2. CDR3 length: 16 amino acids. V was pared by 1 base and J by 1 base, with 4 bases of the junction left unmatched. From germline, CDR1 is SGHTA and CDR2 FQGNSA. CDR3 amino acids: CASSLGRERSYNEQFF. CDR3 DNA: TGTGCCAGCAGCTTAGGGCGGGAGAGATCCTACAATGAGCAGTTCTTC.

V is TRBV28 and J is TRBJ1-2, with D tentatively TRBD1 (6 bases). Looked up from germline, CDR1 is MDHEN and CDR2 is SYDVKM. This CDR3 is 15 amino acids long. Between the trimmed V and J ends, which lost 5 bases and 5 bases, there was a span of 18 bases. The CDR3 nucleotides are TGTGCCAGCAGTAGCCCAGGGGTAGGTGGGTATGGCTACACCTTC. It translates to CASSSPGVGGYGYTF.

The chain couples TRBV2 to TRBJ2-5, with D perhaps matching TRBD2 (5 bases). Germline V gives CDR1 SNHLY, CDR2 FYNNEI. The V gene lost 3 bases and the J gene lost 1 base, with 15 bases spanning the gap. The CDR3 contains 16 residues. CDR3 DNA sequence: TGTGCCAGCAGTGAGACTCGGGGAATGGGCCAAGAGACCCAGTACTTC. Protein product: CASSETRGMGQETQYF.

The gene calls are TRBV6-1 and TRBJ2-7; 7 bases are shared with TRBD2. This CDR3 has 16 amino acids. V shed 4 bases, J shed 2 bases, and the junction held 11 bases outside the gene matches. Germline V CDR1 and CDR2: MNHNS, SASEGT. CDR3 residues: CASSGGGRGRTYEQYF. The CDR3 DNA sequence: TGTGCCAGCAGTGGGGGGGGGAGGGGTCGGACCTACGAGCAGTACTTC.

The chain combines TRBV5-8 with TRBJ1-2; 7 bases fit TRBD1. CDR3 size: 15 residues. The germline CDR1 and CDR2 sequences are SGHTS and YDEGEE. With 1 base clipped from V and 2 bases from J, the junction kept 5 bases outside the gene matches. In DNA, the CDR3 is TGTGCCAGCAGCTTGCAGACAGGGCTGAACTATGGCTACACCTTC. It yields the protein CASSLQTGLNYGYTF.

The chain carries TRBV30 and TRBJ2-2; TRBD1 matches at 10 bases. Germline assignment: CDR1 GTSNPN and CDR2 SVGIG (reference sequence). After removal of 3 bases from V and 3 bases from J, the junction contained 7 bases not matched to a gene. The CDR3 is made up of 16 amino acids. In DNA, the CDR3 is TGTGCCTGGAGCAGACAGGGGGCTCGGTACACCGGGGAGCTGTTTTTT. It yields the protein CAWSRQGARYTGELFF. The entire variable domain, with the rest obtained from reference TRBV30 and TRBJ2-2, is as follows: SQTIHQWPATLVQPVGSPLSLECTVEGTSNPNLYWYRQAAGRGLQLLFYSVGIGQISSEVPQNLSASRPQDRQFILSSKKLLLSDSGFYLCAWSRQGARYTGELFFGEGSRLTVL.

This clone has more than one count but fewer than ten. The chain uses TRBV7-9 and TRBJ2-1; 9 bases line up with TRBD2. This CDR3 contains 13 residues. Germline trimming cut 8 bases from V and 3 bases from J; bases unmatched to any gene: 2. Germline V gene lookup returns CDR1 SEHNR and CDR2 FQNEAQ (reference sequence). CDR3 nucleotides: TGTGCCAGCCGGACTAGCGTCTACAATGAGCAGTTCTTC. Amino acids: CASRTSVYNEQFF.

The chain joins TRBV5-1 to TRBJ1-1; no definite D call. The V gene's germline CDR1 is SGHRS and CDR2 YFSETQ. CDR3 size: 15 residues. V was trimmed by 0 bases and J by 5 bases, leaving 14 bases between them. The CDR3 DNA reads TGCGCCAGCAGCTTGGGCGGGGTTTTTTCGACTGAAGCTTTCTTT. As protein: CASSLGGVFSTEAFF.

Written as DNA, the CDR3 is TGTGCCAGTAGTATTGAGAGCGGGAGTTCCTACGAGCAGTACTTC. Protein: CASSIESGSSYEQYF. The genes are TRBV19 and TRBJ2-7, with 8 positions matching TRBD2. Trimming removed 3 bases from V and 1 base from J; junction bases left unmatched: 5. Germline V gives CDR1 LNHDA, CDR2 SQIVND (reference sequence). The CDR3 is made up of 15 amino acids.

This chain connects TRBV28 to TRBJ2-7; weak D call: TRBD1 (6 bases). CDR1 and CDR2 from the germline V gene are MDHEN and SYDVKM. The CDR3 totals 14 residues. V was clipped by 2 bases and J by 0 bases, with 8 bases between them. As DNA, the CDR3 is TGTGCCAGCAGTTTACAGGGGCCCTCCTACGAGCAGTACTTC. This gives the protein CASSLQGPSYEQYF.

This clone has a handful of counts. The rearrangement links TRBV15 to TRBJ2-2; 8 bases are shared with TRBD1. CDR1 is LNHNV and CDR2 is YYDKDF in the germline V gene (reference sequence). The junction had 3 bases not matched to a gene; V was cut back by 4 bases and J by 2 bases. The CDR3 covers 15 residues. This chain's CDR3 is CATSNTGGNTGELFF. For the CDR3, the DNA is TGTGCCACCAGCAACACAGGGGGTAACACCGGGGAGCTGTTTTTT.

On this clone: Other DNA sequences within the sample encode an identical CDR3. This chain connects TRBV6-6 to TRBJ2-7, with 9 bases matching TRBD1. The V segment lost 4 bases and the J segment 4 bases; nucleotides outside the gene matches: 8. There are 15 residues in the CDR3. Germline V gene data show CDR1 as MNHNY and CDR2 as SVGAGI (reference sequence). The CDR3 DNA sequence: TGTGCCAGCAGTTCCCCGGGACAGGGAGCTTACGAGCAGTACTTC. Its protein is CASSSPGQGAYEQYF.